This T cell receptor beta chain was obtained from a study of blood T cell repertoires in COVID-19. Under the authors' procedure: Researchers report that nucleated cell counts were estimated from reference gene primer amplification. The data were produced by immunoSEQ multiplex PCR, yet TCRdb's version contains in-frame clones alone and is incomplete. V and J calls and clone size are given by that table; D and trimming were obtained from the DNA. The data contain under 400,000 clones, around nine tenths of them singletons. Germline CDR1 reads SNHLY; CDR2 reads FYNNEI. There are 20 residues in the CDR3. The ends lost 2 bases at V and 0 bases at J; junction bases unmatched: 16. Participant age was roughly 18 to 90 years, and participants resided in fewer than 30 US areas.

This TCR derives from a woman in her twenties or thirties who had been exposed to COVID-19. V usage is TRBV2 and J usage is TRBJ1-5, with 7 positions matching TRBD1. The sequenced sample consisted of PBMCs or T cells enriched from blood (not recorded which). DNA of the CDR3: TGTGCCAGCAGTGAATTATATCGGGACAGAGATCGAGATAGCAATCAGCCCCAGCATTTT. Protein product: CASSELYRDRDRDSNQPQHF.